The 28 T cell receptor beta chains reported below all come from one sample, sequenced in a study of OX40 agonist ivuxolimab in advanced cancers. The method was immunoSEQ multiplex PCR; TCRdb's version includes in-frame clones alone and lacks a portion of them. The sample has 30,000 to 40,000 clones; roughly 89% are singletons. Sequencing used CD4+ or CD8+ T cells sorted from blood, obtained in a trial of the OX40 agonist ivuxolimab. All receptors derive from an adult with an advanced solid tumor such as melanoma, head and neck, liver or kidney cancer.

This clone was observed once. The chain joins TRBV30 to TRBJ1-1, with D unclear. CDR1 GTSNPN and CDR2 SVGIG come from the germline V gene (reference sequence). Trimming removed 3 bases at V and 0 bases at J, with 5 bases between. This CDR3 is built from 12 residues. The CDR3 reads CAWSKVNTEAFF. The CDR3 DNA follows: TGTGCCTGGAGCAAGGTGAACACTGAAGCTTTCTTT.

Remarks on this clone: It is unclear where the CDR3 begins or ends on the DNA, so no DNA is shown, and the CDR3 is as TCRdb lists it. J is TRBJ1-4 and V is TRBV5-1. Germline V gene sequence: CDR1 SGHRS, CDR2 YFSETQ. With termini counted, the CDR3 has 13 amino acids. This CDR3 reads CASSFKGRKNCFF.

V usage is TRBV19 and J usage is TRBJ2-7, with TRBD2 identical over 7 bases. Germline V gives CDR1 LNHDA, CDR2 SQIVND (reference sequence). The CDR3 is made up of 14 amino acids. V dropped 3 bases and J dropped 2; count of bases not matched to a gene: 4. The CDR3 DNA follows: TGTGCCAGTAGTATTGGGAGGGCCCCCTACGAGCAGTACTTC. As protein: CASSIGRAPYEQYF.

In this sample, this clone turned up a few times. The chain combines TRBV29-1 with TRBJ1-2; 7 bases line up with TRBD1. The V and J ends lost 0 bases and 6 bases, in that order; junction bases with no gene match: 4. Per germline, CDR1 SQVTM and CDR2 ANQGSEA. CDR3 length equals 13 residues. DNA of the CDR3: TGCAGCGTTGAAGAGACAGGGTCTCATGGCTACACCTTC. Protein product: CSVEETGSHGYTF.

The chain joins TRBV9 to TRBJ1-6, with D uncertain. The germline CDR1 and CDR2 sequences are SGDLS and YYNGEE. The CDR3 is 15 amino acids. V lost 0 bases and J 10 bases, leaving 14 bases between the germline ends. The CDR3 protein is CASSVAVHSGSPLHF. The CDR3 coding sequence is TGTGCCAGCAGCGTAGCGGTGCACTCAGGATCACCCCTCCACTTT.

About this clone itself: This same CDR3 is encoded by further DNA sequences in the sample. V gene TRBV7-9 combines with J gene TRBJ2-1, with 14 nucleotides matching TRBD2. The ends lost 5 bases at V and 6 bases at J; junction bases unmatched: 3. Germline CDR1 SEHNR, CDR2 FQNEAQ (reference sequence). The CDR3 length is 15 residues. The CDR3 DNA is TGTGCCAGCAGCCCCGGGACTAGCGGGAGCAATGAGCAGTTCTTC. Protein product: CASSPGTSGSNEQFF.

This clone appeared a few times. The V and J genes are TRBV20-1 and TRBJ2-7; TRBD1 aligns across 8 bases. Germline V gives CDR1 DFQATT, CDR2 SNEGSKA (reference sequence). Losses at the gene ends were 6 bases for V and 6 bases for J; bases not matched to a gene: 4. The length of the CDR3 is 11 residues. CDR3 bases: TGCAGTGCCATGGACAGGGCCGAGCAGTACTTC. Amino acids: CSAMDRAEQYF.

The V and J genes are TRBV28 and TRBJ2-5; D tentatively reads TRBD1 or TRBD2 (5 bases each). CDR3 length equals 15 residues. Trimming removed 8 bases from V and 2 bases from J, with 18 bases in between. Germline CDR1 is MDHEN and CDR2 is SYDVKM. CDR3 DNA: TGTGCCAGCCGCCCCTGGGGGACGGCACAAGAGACCCAGTACTTC. This translates into CASRPWGTAQETQYF.

The rearrangement uses TRBV18 and TRBJ2-1; maybe TRBD1 (6 bases). The V end lost 1 base, the J end lost 6 bases, and 10 bases lay between the germline ends. This CDR3 is 14 amino acids long. The germline CDR1 and CDR2 sequences are KGHSH and LQKENI. This CDR3 reads CASSPQGHSNEQFF. The CDR3 DNA is TGTGCCAGCTCACCACAGGGACACTCCAATGAGCAGTTCTTC.

The chain employs TRBV5-1 and TRBJ2-1; 8 bases match TRBD2. Germline V gene lookup returns CDR1 SGHRS and CDR2 YFSETQ. The length of the CDR3 is 15 residues. V lost 1 base, J lost 7 bases, and 7 bases stayed unmatched. This chain's CDR3 is CASSLMQRERNEQFF. CDR3 DNA: TGCGCCAGCAGCTTGATGCAGCGGGAGCGGAATGAGCAGTTCTTC. Full variable domain (outside the CDR3, taken from reference TRBV5-1 and TRBJ2-1): KAGVTQTPRYLIKTRGQQVTLSCSPISGHRSVSWYQQTPGQGLQFLFEYFSETQRNKGNFPGRFSGRQFSNSRSEMNVSTLELGDSALYLCASSLMQRERNEQFFGPGTRLTVL.

This sequence joins TRBV4-1 and TRBJ1-5; D unclear. Germline V lookup: CDR1 MGHRA, CDR2 YSYEKL. V lost 9 bases and J lost 4, with 13 bases in between. This CDR3 spans 13 amino acids. The CDR3 sequence: CASSALGNQPQHF. The CDR3, as DNA: TGCGCCAGTTCGGCCCTGGGTAATCAGCCCCAGCATTTT.

The chain carries TRBV2 and TRBJ2-7; D call uncertain. Deletions cut 2 bases from V and 0 bases from J, with 5 bases between. CDR3 length: 13 amino acids. Germline V lookup: CDR1 SNHLY, CDR2 FYNNEI. This chain's CDR3 is CASSEPSSYEQYF. In DNA, the CDR3 is TGTGCCAGCAGTGAACCGAGCTCCTACGAGCAGTACTTC.

The chain uses TRBV10-3 and TRBJ2-3; 8 nucleotides match TRBD2. Per germline, CDR1 ENHRY and CDR2 SYGVKD. CDR3 length: 14 amino acids. J gave up 7 bases and V 4 bases, and 7 bases lay outside the gene matches. CDR3 loop: CAISGKAGEYTQYF. The CDR3 DNA reads TGTGCCATCAGTGGTAAAGCGGGAGAGTATACGCAGTATTTT.

J is TRBJ1-5 and V is TRBV10-1, with no clear D. The CDR3 totals 12 residues. Trimming removed 3 bases from V and 5 bases from J, with 5 bases in between. Germline loops: CDR1 WNHNN, CDR2 SYGVQD (reference sequence). The CDR3 is CASSENYQPQHF. The DNA of the CDR3 is TGCGCCAGCAGTGAAAACTATCAGCCCCAGCATTTT.

The chain combines TRBV6-6 with TRBJ2-5; the D call may be TRBD1 or TRBD2 (5 bases each). V was clipped by 2 bases and J by 5 bases, with 15 bases between them. Germline values: CDR1 MNHNY, CDR2 SVGAGI (reference sequence). This CDR3 has 15 residues. CDR3 region: CASSYPHRTGETQYF. The CDR3 coding sequence is TGTGCCAGCAGTTACCCGCACAGGACGGGGGAGACCCAGTACTTC.

CDR3 sequence reads: CASSLGQLKAKLFF. DNA of the CDR3: TGCGCCAGCAGCTTGGGCCAACTTAAGGCGAAACTGTTTTTT. The chain links TRBV5-1 to TRBJ1-4; D is unresolved. V dropped 0 bases and J dropped 11 bases, with 14 bases sitting between them. CDR3 length: 14 residues. CDR1 is SGHRS, CDR2 YFSETQ, per germline.

The rearrangement uses TRBV5-1 and TRBJ2-7; 11 bases are shared with TRBD1. The ends lost 4 bases at V and 3 bases at J; junction bases unmatched: 15. This CDR3 region has 18 residues. CDR1 is SGHRS and CDR2 is YFSETQ in the germline V gene. CDR3 sequence reads: CASSGQGARTIGYYEQYF. CDR3 in DNA: TGCGCCAGCAGCGGACAGGGGGCGCGGACAATCGGCTACTACGAGCAGTACTTC.

The CDR3 nucleotides read TGTGCCAGCAGTTACGCTTCTAGCGGGGATTCCTACGAGCAGTACTTC. Protein product: CASSYASSGDSYEQYF. The gene calls are TRBV6-5 and TRBJ2-7; the match to TRBD2 covers 9 bases. CDR1 and CDR2 from the germline V gene are MNHEY and SVGAGI. With 2 bases clipped from V and 1 base from J, the junction kept 6 bases outside the gene matches. This CDR3 spans 16 amino acids.

V is TRBV7-6 and J is TRBJ2-7; TRBD1 is a possible D gene (5 bases). This CDR3 contains 13 residues. In germline, CDR1 is SGHVS, CDR2 FNYEAQ. V lost 4 bases, J lost 0 bases, and 7 bases lay in between. CDR3 in DNA: TGTGCCAGCAGCTCCGACAGCTCCTACGAGCAGTACTTC. It encodes CASSSDSSYEQYF.

This chain joins TRBV10-3 and TRBJ2-7; D is unresolved. This CDR3 has 13 residues. Germline-derived CDR1 and CDR2 are ENHRY and SYGVKD. Trimming shortened V by 6 bases and J by 7 bases, and 16 bases separated the two germline ends. CDR3 sequence: CAISVPGLREQYF. CDR3 bases: TGTGCCATCAGCGTACCCGGCTTAAGGGAGCAGTACTTC.

This sequence joins TRBV7-2 and TRBJ2-2; a weak D match, TRBD2 (5 bases). CDR3 length: 16 residues. The V end lost 5 bases, the J end lost 3 bases, and 16 bases lay between the germline ends. In germline, CDR1 is SGHTA, CDR2 FQGNSA. The CDR3 DNA reads as TGTGCCAGCAGCCTCAGTTATTCGGGATACACCGGGGAGCTGTTTTTT. Translating it yields CASSLSYSGYTGELFF. Full variable domain (missing parts from reference TRBV7-2 and TRBJ2-2): GAGVSQSPSNKVTEKGKDVELRCDPISGHTALYWYRQSLGQGLEFLIYFQGNSAPDKSGLPSDRFSAERTGGSVSTLTIQRTQQEDSAVYLCASSLSYSGYTGELFFGEGSRLTVL.

The chain is built from TRBV5-1 and TRBJ2-2, with unresolved D. Germline loops: CDR1 SGHRS, CDR2 YFSETQ. This CDR3 spans 14 amino acids. The V end was cut by 2 bases, the J end by 3 bases, with 8 bases between. This chain's CDR3 is CASSFTSDTGELFF. In DNA, the CDR3 is TGCGCCAGCAGCTTCACCTCGGACACCGGGGAGCTGTTTTTT.

The chain uses TRBV6-1 and TRBJ1-2, with D possibly being TRBD1 (6 bases). CDR1 and CDR2 from the germline V gene are MNHNS and SASEGT. Trimming cost V 5 bases and J 2 bases, with 12 bases left between them. CDR3 length: 14 amino acids. This CDR3 is CASSTLTGNYGYTF. The DNA for the CDR3 is TGTGCCAGCAGTACCTTGACAGGCAACTATGGCTACACCTTC.

V and J are TRBV11-2 and TRBJ1-1; D gene uncertain. V was cut by 0 bases and J by 8 bases, with 7 bases left in between. The CDR3 contains 12 residues. The germline CDR1 and CDR2 sequences are SGHAT and FQNNGV. CDR3 region: CASSLDRGEAFF. In DNA form, the CDR3 reads TGTGCCAGCAGCTTAGATCGGGGAGAAGCTTTCTTT.

This CDR3 reads CASSAHRDRAYEQYF. CDR3 sequence (DNA): TGTGCCAGCAGCGCCCACCGGGACAGGGCCTACGAGCAGTACTTC. The chain has TRBV7-9 and TRBJ2-7, with 9 nucleotides matching TRBD1. Unmatched junction bases numbered 7, after V lost 5 bases and J lost 2 bases. CDR3 length: 15 residues. Germline assignment: CDR1 SEHNR and CDR2 FQNEAQ (reference sequence).

The genes are TRBV6-4 and TRBJ1-4, with no clear D. CDR1 and CDR2 (germline): MRHNA, SNTAGT. The CDR3 has 12 residues. Trimming stripped 6 bases from V and 3 bases from J, with 5 bases between. The CDR3 nucleotides are TGTGCCAGCAGGGATCCTAATGAAAAACTGTTTTTT. It encodes CASRDPNEKLFF.

V is TRBV28 and J is TRBJ2-5; no reliable D call. Germline lookup yields CDR1 MDHEN and CDR2 SYDVKM. Deletions cut 6 bases from V and 4 bases from J, with 9 bases between. The length of the CDR3 is 12 residues. The DNA of the CDR3 is TGTGCCAGCAGCCTATATTTAGAGACCCAGTACTTC. As protein: CASSLYLETQYF.

V is TRBV7-8 and J is TRBJ2-5, with 7 bases matching TRBD2. Per the germline V gene, CDR1 is SGHVS and CDR2 is FQNEAQ. This CDR3 region has 14 residues. J lost 1 base, V lost 7 bases, and 6 bases had no gene match. The CDR3, as DNA: TGTGCCAGCATCAAAGGACTAGTCCAAGAGACCCAGTACTTC. Amino acids: CASIKGLVQETQYF.